Below, 21 T cell receptor beta chains from the same sample are listed, as sequenced in a study of metastatic and nonmetastatic thyroid tumors. All patients reached thyroid surgery having received no treatment beforehand. TCRdb called clones again from the PCR reads with MiXCR. The profile covers tens of thousands of clones, with about 16% appearing a single time and 3.8% taken by the ten largest. The specimen sequenced was blood. The receptors stem from a female donor with papillary thyroid cancer or a benign thyroid nodule (not recorded which). Some clones in this sample may be carry-over from other donors' samples.

This clone was found many times. V and J are TRBV9 and TRBJ2-1; 8 bases line up with TRBD2. Per germline, CDR1 SGDLS and CDR2 YYNGEE. CDR3 length: 14 residues. Trimming cost V 7 bases and J 7 bases; bases outside gene matches: 10. The DNA of the CDR3 is TGTGCCAGCGCCGGGGGGGGCGGGATGAATGAGCAGTTCTTC. It is translated as CASAGGGGMNEQFF.

This clone was recorded at least ten times. The genes are TRBV7-6 and TRBJ1-5, with D perhaps TRBD1 (5 bases). The CDR3 contains 16 residues. V lost 3 bases and J 0 bases, leaving 12 bases between the germline ends. CDR1 is SGHVS and CDR2 is FNYEAQ in the germline V gene. CDR3 residues: CASSLGRQSSNQPQHF. The CDR3 DNA reads as TGTGCCAGCAGCTTGGGGCGACAGAGTAGCAATCAGCCCCAGCATTTT.

As concerns this clone: A read error may produce the germline difference seen at one junction end. The chain is built from TRBV9 and TRBJ2-7; 9 bases align to TRBD2. The CDR3 loop spans 14 amino acids. Looked up from germline, CDR1 is SGDLS and CDR2 is YYNGEE. CDR3 sequence: CSSSVGRGGLEQYF. DNA of the CDR3: TGTTCCAGCAGCGTAGGGCGGGGGGGTCTTGAGCAGTACTTC.

In its sample, this clone was seen many times. The chain couples TRBV5-1 to TRBJ2-1; 13 bases agree with TRBD2. Germline CDR1 SGHRS, CDR2 YFSETQ. This CDR3 region has 17 residues. With V trimmed by 2 bases and J by 4 bases, 6 bases remained unmatched. As DNA, the CDR3 is TGCGCCAGCAGCTTTCCGACTAGCGGGAGGTCGTACAATGAGCAGTTCTTC. It is translated as CASSFPTSGRSYNEQFF.

This clone has at least ten counts. V and J are TRBV12-3 or TRBV12-4 and TRBJ1-5; TRBD1 might be the D (5 bases). Between the trimmed V and J ends, which lost 4 bases and 2 bases, there was a span of 12 bases. The CDR3 spans 15 residues. The CDR3 bases are TGTGCCAGCAGTTGGGGGGAAGCGGGCAATCAGCCCCAGCATTTT. Translation: CASSWGEAGNQPQHF.

This clone was seen repeatedly, ten times or more. This sequence may be a read error, since a much larger clone differs from it by one base. The rearrangement links TRBV6-1 to TRBJ2-7; 7 positions agree with TRBD2. J lost 0 bases, V lost 5 bases, and 4 bases had no gene match. CDR3 size: 14 residues. Per germline, CDR1 MNHNS and CDR2 SASEGT. CDR3 sequence reads: CASSWGGVSYEQYF. CDR3 sequence (DNA): TGTGCCAGCAGTTGGGGGGGAGTCTCCTACGAGCAGTACTTC.

This clone has at least ten counts. V and J are TRBV10-2 and TRBJ2-5; D may be TRBD2 (5 bases). Germline loops: CDR1 WSHSY, CDR2 SAAADI. The CDR3 totals 12 residues. V shed 6 bases and J shed 2 bases, with 7 bases lying between them. The CDR3 region has the DNA TGCGCCAGCAGGACGGGGCAAGAGACCCAGTACTTC. It translates to CASRTGQETQYF.

This clone was observed at least ten times. The V gene is TRBV27, the J gene TRBJ1-1, with 7 positions matching TRBD1. Trimming cost V 5 bases and J 1 base; bases outside gene matches: 4. Germline-derived CDR1 and CDR2 are MNHEY and SMNVEV (reference sequence). The CDR3 length is 14 residues. The CDR3 coding sequence is TGTGCCAGCAGTCTATACAGGGGGAACACTGAAGCTTTCTTT. Translating it yields CASSLYRGNTEAFF.

This clone was counted many times. This sequence joins TRBV6-1 and TRBJ1-1, with D unclear. Trimming removed 6 bases from V and 3 bases from J, with 14 bases in between. The CDR3 totals 14 residues. CDR1 is MNHNS and CDR2 is SASEGT in the germline V gene. Here the CDR3 DNA reads TGTGCCAGCAGCTTAACCCAAGTTCACACTGAAGCTTTCTTT. Translated: CASSLTQVHTEAFF.

This clone has ten or more counts. This rearrangement joins TRBV27 to TRBJ2-1; D is perhaps TRBD2 (7 bases). There are 18 residues in the CDR3. The germline V and J ends were trimmed by 8 bases and 0 bases, with 23 bases remaining between them. Per the germline V gene, CDR1 is MNHEY and CDR2 is SMNVEV (reference sequence). The CDR3 DNA reads TGTGCCAGCTCTTTGTTTCTTCGGGGGGCCCCCTCCTACAATGAGCAGTTCTTC. Protein: CASSLFLRGAPSYNEQFF.

This clone was recorded at least ten times. CDR3 residues: CASSLIGSKNIQYF. The CDR3 bases are TGTGCCAGCAGCCTAATAGGGAGCAAAAACATTCAGTACTTC. The V gene is TRBV28, the J gene TRBJ2-4, with D perhaps matching TRBD2 (5 bases). Germline CDR1 MDHEN, CDR2 SYDVKM. The CDR3 is 14 residues long. V was shortened by 6 bases and J by 3 bases, with 12 bases between the two germline ends.

On this clone: A much larger clone lies one base from this, so it may be a read error. This CDR3 is also generated by other DNA sequences in the sample. The V gene is TRBV2, the J gene TRBJ2-6, with D perhaps given as TRBD1 or TRBD2 (6 bases each). The CDR3 extends over 14 amino acids. The ends were cut back, 8 bases at V and 3 bases at J, with 11 bases in the middle. Germline V gene lookup returns CDR1 SNHLY and CDR2 FYNNEI. CDR3: CASGGGGGANVLTF. CDR3 sequence (DNA): TGTGCCAGCGGAGGAGGGGGTGGGGCCAACGTCCTGACTTTC.

This clone was counted a few times. The rearrangement joins TRBV12-3 or TRBV12-4 to TRBJ1-1; D gene unclear. The CDR3 extends over 12 amino acids. Deletions cut 3 bases from V and 10 bases from J, with 12 bases between. The CDR3, as DNA: TGTGCCAGCAGTTTGACCGCGTCCGGAGCTTTCTTT. Amino acids: CASSLTASGAFF.

This clone was seen ten or more times. The CDR3: CASSWGQSYNEQFF. The CDR3, as DNA: TGTGCCAGCAGTTGGGGACAGTCCTACAATGAGCAGTTCTTC. This chain joins TRBV27 and TRBJ2-1, with 7 nucleotides matching TRBD1. CDR3 length equals 14 residues. The trim removed 4 bases at V and 1 base at J, leaving 1 base unmatched. Germline CDR1 reads MNHEY; CDR2 reads SMNVEV (reference sequence).

This rearrangement joins TRBV5-6 to TRBJ1-6; weak D call: TRBD1 (5 bases). Germline lookup yields CDR1 SGHDT and CDR2 YYEEEE. Trimming left V 5 bases short and J 6 bases short, with 15 bases between. The CDR3 is made up of 15 amino acids. The CDR3 coding sequence is TGTGCCAGCAGTCGCTTGGGGCCTATTAATTCACCCCTCCACTTT. Its translation is CASSRLGPINSPLHF.

There are many counts of this clone. The CDR3 sequence is CASSLEAGVLETQYF. The CDR3 coding sequence is TGTGCCAGCAGCTTAGAGGCAGGGGTGTTGGAGACCCAGTACTTC. The J gene is TRBJ2-5, the V gene TRBV7-3; D possibly corresponds to TRBD1 (6 bases). Germline lookup yields CDR1 SGHTA and CDR2 FQGTGA. The CDR3 covers 15 residues. V lost 2 bases and J lost 5, with 15 bases in between. The whole variable domain, remainder taken from reference TRBV7-3 and TRBJ2-5, is GAGVSQTPSNKVTEKGKYVELRCDPISGHTALYWYRQSLGQGPEFLIYFQGTGAADDSGLPNDRFFAVRPEGSVSTLKIQRTERGDSAVYLCASSLEAGVLETQYFGPGTRLLVL.

The rearrangement joins TRBV4-1 to TRBJ1-2; perhaps TRBD1 as D (6 bases). The CDR3 is 16 amino acids. Germline CDR1 is MGHRA and CDR2 is YSYEKL. Trimming removed 3 bases from V and 8 bases from J, with 22 bases in between. The CDR3 is CASSHFETGGVEGYTF. CDR3 nucleotide sequence: TGCGCCAGCAGCCATTTTGAGACAGGTGGCGTGGAGGGCTACACCTTC.

This clone has only a few counts. V is TRBV6-1 and J is TRBJ2-7; D may be TRBD1 (6 bases). The germline V gene has CDR1 MNHNS and CDR2 SASEGT. Trimming took off 7 bases at V and 2 bases at J, with 21 bases between the two ends. This CDR3 has 16 residues. CDR3 in amino acids: CASNSRDMERTYEQYF. Written as DNA, the CDR3 is TGTGCCAGCAACTCCCGGGACATGGAGCGGACCTACGAGCAGTACTTC.

The table lists this clone with many counts. The chain uses TRBV13 and TRBJ2-3, with a possible D match to TRBD2 (7 bases). This CDR3 comprises 16 residues. V lost 0 bases and J lost 4, with 14 bases in between. Germline CDR1 reads PRHDT; CDR2 reads FYEKMQ (reference sequence). As DNA, the CDR3 is TGTGCCAGCAGCTTAGGCTGGGGGGGCGGGTCAGATACGCAGTATTTT. Translated: CASSLGWGGGSDTQYF.

This clone was detected ten times or more. V usage is TRBV4-1 and J usage is TRBJ1-6, with 10 bases identical to TRBD1. There are 17 residues in the CDR3. V shed 0 bases and J 5 bases; nucleotides not matched to a gene: 4. Germline loops: CDR1 MGHRA, CDR2 YSYEKL. The CDR3: CASSQEGQGLHNSPLHF. CDR3 sequence (DNA): TGCGCCAGCAGCCAAGAGGGACAGGGGCTTCATAATTCACCCCTCCACTTT.

This clone was seen repeatedly, ten times or more. The chain is built from TRBV7-9 and TRBJ2-5, with D possibly matching TRBD2 (6 bases). Germline V lookup: CDR1 SEHNR, CDR2 FQNEAQ (reference sequence). Trimming removed 7 bases from V and 2 bases from J, with 20 bases in between. CDR3 length: 16 amino acids. The CDR3: CASITWEQGGQETQYF. The CDR3 bases are TGTGCCAGCATAACATGGGAGCAGGGAGGACAAGAGACCCAGTACTTC.